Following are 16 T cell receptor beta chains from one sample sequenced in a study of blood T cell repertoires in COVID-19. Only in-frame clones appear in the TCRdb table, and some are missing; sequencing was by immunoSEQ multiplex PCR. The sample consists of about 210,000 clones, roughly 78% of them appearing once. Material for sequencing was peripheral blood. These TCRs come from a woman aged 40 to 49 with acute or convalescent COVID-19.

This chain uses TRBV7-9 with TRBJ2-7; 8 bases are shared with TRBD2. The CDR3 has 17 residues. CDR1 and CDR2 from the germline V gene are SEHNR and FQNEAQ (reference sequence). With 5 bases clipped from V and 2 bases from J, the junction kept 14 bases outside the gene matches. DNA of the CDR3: TGTGCCAGCAGCCCCCCTGAGGGTAGCGGGAACCCCTACGAGCAGTACTTC. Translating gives CASSPPEGSGNPYEQYF.

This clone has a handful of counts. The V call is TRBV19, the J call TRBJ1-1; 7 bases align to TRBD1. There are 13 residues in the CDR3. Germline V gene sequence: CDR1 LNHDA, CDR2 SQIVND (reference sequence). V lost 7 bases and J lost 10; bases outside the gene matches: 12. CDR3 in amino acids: CASNPSDRAVAFF. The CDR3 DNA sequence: TGTGCCAGTAACCCGAGCGACAGGGCGGTAGCTTTCTTT.

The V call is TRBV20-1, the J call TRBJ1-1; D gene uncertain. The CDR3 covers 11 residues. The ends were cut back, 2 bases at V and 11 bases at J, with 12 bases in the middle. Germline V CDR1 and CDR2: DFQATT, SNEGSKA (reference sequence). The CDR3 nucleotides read TGCAGTGCTAGAAGGAGGGAGTCGGCTTTCTTT. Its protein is CSARRRESAFF.

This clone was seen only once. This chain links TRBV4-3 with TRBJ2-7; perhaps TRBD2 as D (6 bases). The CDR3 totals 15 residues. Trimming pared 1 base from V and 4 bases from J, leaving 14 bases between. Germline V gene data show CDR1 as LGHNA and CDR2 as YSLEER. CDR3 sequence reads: CASSQVLMGGYEQYF. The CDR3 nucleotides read TGCGCCAGCAGCCAAGTGTTGATGGGGGGATACGAGCAGTACTTC.

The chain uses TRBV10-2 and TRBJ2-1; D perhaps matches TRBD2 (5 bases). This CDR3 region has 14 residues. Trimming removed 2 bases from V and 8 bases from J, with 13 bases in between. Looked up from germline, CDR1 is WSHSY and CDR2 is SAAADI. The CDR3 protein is CASSEPSRGDEQFF. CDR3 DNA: TGCGCCAGCAGTGAGCCCAGCCGGGGAGATGAGCAGTTCTTC.

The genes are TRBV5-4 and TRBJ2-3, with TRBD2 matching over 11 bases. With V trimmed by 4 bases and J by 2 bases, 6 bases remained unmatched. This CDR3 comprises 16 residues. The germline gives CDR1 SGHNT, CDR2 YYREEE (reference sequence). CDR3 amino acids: CASSPGTSGATDTQYF. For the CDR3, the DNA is TGTGCCAGCAGCCCCGGGACTAGCGGCGCCACAGATACGCAGTATTTT.

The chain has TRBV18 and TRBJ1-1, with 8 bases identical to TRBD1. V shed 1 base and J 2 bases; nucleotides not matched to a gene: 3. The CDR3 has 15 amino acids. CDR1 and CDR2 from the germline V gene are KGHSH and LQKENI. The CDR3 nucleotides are TGTGCCAGCTCACCACTGGCAGGGGGCAACACTGAAGCTTTCTTT. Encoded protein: CASSPLAGGNTEAFF.

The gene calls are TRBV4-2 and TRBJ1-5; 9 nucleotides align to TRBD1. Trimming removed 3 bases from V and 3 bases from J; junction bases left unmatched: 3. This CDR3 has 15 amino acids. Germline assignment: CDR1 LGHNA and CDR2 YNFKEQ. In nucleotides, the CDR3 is TGTGCCAGCAGCCAGTGGACAGGGGCCAATCAGCCCCAGCATTTT. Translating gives CASSQWTGANQPQHF.

The CDR3 DNA is TGCGCCAGCAGTGATTCGGTCTTCAATCAGCCCCAGCATTTT. Its translation is CASSDSVFNQPQHF. V gene TRBV10-2 combines with J gene TRBJ1-5; no clear D. The CDR3 is made up of 14 amino acids. The germline V gene encodes CDR1 WSHSY and CDR2 SAAADI. With 3 bases removed from V and 3 bases from J, the gap between germline ends came to 9 bases.

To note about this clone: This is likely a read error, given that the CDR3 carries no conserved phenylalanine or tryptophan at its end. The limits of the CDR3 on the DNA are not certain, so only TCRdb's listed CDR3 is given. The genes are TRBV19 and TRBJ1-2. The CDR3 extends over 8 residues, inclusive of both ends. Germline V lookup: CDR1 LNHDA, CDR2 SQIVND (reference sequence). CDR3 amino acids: CASTPGGV.

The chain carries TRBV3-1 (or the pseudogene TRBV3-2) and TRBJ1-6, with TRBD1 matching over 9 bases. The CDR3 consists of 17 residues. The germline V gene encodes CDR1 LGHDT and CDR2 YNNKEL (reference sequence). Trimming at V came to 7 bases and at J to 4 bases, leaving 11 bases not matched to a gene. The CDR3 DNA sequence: TGTGCCAGCACGGCCCGGGACAGGGTTGGTTATAATTCACCCCTCCACTTT. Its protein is CASTARDRVGYNSPLHF.

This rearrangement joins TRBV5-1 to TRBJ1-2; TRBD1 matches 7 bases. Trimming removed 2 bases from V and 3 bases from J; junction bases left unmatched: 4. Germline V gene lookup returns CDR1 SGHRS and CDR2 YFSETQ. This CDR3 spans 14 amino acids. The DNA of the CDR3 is TGCGCCAGCAGCTTAGGGGGCAGGGACTATGGCTACACCTTC. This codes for CASSLGGRDYGYTF.

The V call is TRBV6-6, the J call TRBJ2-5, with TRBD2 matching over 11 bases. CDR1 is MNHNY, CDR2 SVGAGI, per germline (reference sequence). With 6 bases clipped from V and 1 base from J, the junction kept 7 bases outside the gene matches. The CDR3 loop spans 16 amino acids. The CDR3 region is CASSPGLAGFQETQYF. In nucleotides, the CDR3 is TGTGCCAGCAGCCCTGGACTAGCGGGTTTCCAAGAGACCCAGTACTTC.

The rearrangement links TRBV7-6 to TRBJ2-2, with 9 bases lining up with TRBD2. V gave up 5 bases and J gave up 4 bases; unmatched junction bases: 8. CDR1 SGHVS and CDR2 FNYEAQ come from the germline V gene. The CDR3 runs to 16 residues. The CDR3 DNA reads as TGTGCCAGCAGCCCCCGGACTAGCGCCATCACCGGGGAGCTGTTTTTT. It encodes CASSPRTSAITGELFF.

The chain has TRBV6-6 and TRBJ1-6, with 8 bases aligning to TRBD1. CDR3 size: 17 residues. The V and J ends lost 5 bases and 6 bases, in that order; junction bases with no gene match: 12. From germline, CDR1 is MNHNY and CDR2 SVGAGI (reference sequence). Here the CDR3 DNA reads TGTGCCAGCAGTCCCTCGGGGGACAGGCAGCCTAATTCACCCCTCCACTTT. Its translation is CASSPSGDRQPNSPLHF.

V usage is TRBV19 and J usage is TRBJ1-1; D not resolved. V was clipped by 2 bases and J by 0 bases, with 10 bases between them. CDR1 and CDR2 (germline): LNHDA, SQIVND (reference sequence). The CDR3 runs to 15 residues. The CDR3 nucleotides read TGTGCCAGTAGTATAAGCCAAACTTTGAACACTGAAGCTTTCTTT. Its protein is CASSISQTLNTEAFF.